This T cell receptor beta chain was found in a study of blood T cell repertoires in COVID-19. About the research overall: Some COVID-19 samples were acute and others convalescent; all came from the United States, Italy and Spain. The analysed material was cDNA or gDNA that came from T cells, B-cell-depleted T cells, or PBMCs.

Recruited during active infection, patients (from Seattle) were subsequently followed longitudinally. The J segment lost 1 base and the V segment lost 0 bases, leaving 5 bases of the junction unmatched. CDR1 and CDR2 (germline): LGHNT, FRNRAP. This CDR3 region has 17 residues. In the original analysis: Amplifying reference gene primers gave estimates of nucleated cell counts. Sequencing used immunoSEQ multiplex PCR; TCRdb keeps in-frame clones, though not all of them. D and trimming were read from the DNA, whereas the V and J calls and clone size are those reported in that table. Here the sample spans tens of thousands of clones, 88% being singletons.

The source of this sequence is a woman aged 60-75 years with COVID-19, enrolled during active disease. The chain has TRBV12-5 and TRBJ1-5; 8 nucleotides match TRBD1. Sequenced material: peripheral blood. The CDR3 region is CASGLVSGTGSNQPQHF. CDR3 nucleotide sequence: TGTGCTAGTGGTTTGGTGTCCGGGACAGGCAGCAATCAGCCCCAGCATTTT.